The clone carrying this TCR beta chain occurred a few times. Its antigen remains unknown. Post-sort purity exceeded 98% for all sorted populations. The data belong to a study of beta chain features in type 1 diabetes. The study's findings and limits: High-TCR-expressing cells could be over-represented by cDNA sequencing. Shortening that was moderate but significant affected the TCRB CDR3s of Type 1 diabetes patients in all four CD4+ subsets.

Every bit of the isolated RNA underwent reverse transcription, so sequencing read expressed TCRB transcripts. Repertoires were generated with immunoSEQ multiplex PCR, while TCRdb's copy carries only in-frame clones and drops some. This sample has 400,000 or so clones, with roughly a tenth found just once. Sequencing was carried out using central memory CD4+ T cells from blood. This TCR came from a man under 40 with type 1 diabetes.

The CDR3 nucleotides read TGTGCCAGCAGCAATTTGGGACAGGGTCGCCACGAGCAGTACTTC. Translated, it gives CASSNLGQGRHEQYF. The rearrangement joins TRBV21-1 to TRBJ2-7; the table's D call TRBD1 went unverified against the DNA. TRBV21-1 is tagged as a pseudogene. CDR3 size: 15 residues.